The clone carrying this T cell receptor beta chain has only a few counts. The antigen is not known. The CDR3 contains 14 residues. V was trimmed by 7 bases and J by 1 base, leaving 10 bases between them. Germline loops: CDR1 SNHLY, CDR2 FYNNEI. Researchers ran the PCR with 60 Vbeta and 13 Jbeta primers. The data were produced by immunoSEQ multiplex PCR, yet TCRdb's version contains in-frame clones alone and is incomplete. The profile shows more than 95,000 clones, 8.5% to 10% of them singletons. The data were taken from a study of cytomegalovirus exposure and HLA in healthy donors. General study points: Fewer N-insertions than the roughly 600-donor mean were reportedly shown by an Asian-associated ancestry cluster in a later analysis. Rare TCR sequences predominated, though certain public TCRs were found in many donors.

This clonotype was obtained from a man aged 25-40 years in good health and CMV-seronegative. V gene TRBV2 combines with J gene TRBJ2-2; D unresolved. The sequenced material came from PBMCs. The DNA of the CDR3 is TGTGCCAGCAAAATCAGACAGAACACCGGGGAGCTGTTTTTT. Its translation: CASKIRQNTGELFF.